One T cell receptor beta chain is described in this entry. Germline V lookup: CDR1 SGHDT, CDR2 YYEEEE. The length of the CDR3 is 15 residues. The V segment lost 1 base and the J segment 6 bases; nucleotides outside the gene matches: 7. The data were taken from a study of CD4+ T cells in melanoma. The repertoire was sequenced with immunoSEQ multiplex PCR; TCRdb's copy has only in-frame clones and lacks some. The sample holds about 140,000 clones; around 90% are singletons and the top ten take about 1.5%. The sequence derives from a human donor with melanoma. The rearrangement uses TRBV5-6 and TRBJ2-1; TRBD1 agrees at 7 bases. The CDR3 loop is CASSLPRGKGNEQFF. In nucleotides, the CDR3 is TGTGCCAGCAGCTTGCCCAGGGGGAAGGGCAATGAGCAGTTCTTC. Drawing the rest from reference TRBV5-6 and TRBJ2-1, the complete variable domain is DAGVTQSPTHLIKTRGQQVTLRCSPKSGHDTVSWYQQALGQGPQFIFQYYEEEERQRGNFPDRFSGHQFPNYSSELNVNALLLGDSALYLCASSLPRGKGNEQFFGPGTRLTVL.